This T cell receptor beta chain was recorded in a study of vaccination and CD4 T cells after COVID-19. Treatment described: roughly 10-day PBMC culture with coronavirus spike peptide pools or control peptides (ViraFEST assay). V lost 7 bases to trimming and J lost 2 bases, with 11 bases between them. The CDR3 length is 13 residues. Looked up from germline, CDR1 is MNHEY and CDR2 is SMNVEV (reference sequence). With the Oncomine TCR Beta short-read assay, DNA from cultured CD4+ T cells was sequenced. TCRdb re-analysed the PCR reads in MiXCR, keeping a single row per CDR3 protein. The table includes around 12,000 distinct CDR3 sequences, 76% detected once. Worth noting for this clonotype: The antigen is unknown.

The chain employs TRBV27 and TRBJ1-1, with D tentatively TRBD1 (5 bases). Material: CD4+ T cells from blood, cultured in vitro. The receptor comes from a human donor who had recovered from COVID-19. The CDR3 spells CASTPRENTEAFF. In DNA, the CDR3 is TGTGCCAGCACCCCCAGGGAAAACACTGAAGCTTTCTTT.